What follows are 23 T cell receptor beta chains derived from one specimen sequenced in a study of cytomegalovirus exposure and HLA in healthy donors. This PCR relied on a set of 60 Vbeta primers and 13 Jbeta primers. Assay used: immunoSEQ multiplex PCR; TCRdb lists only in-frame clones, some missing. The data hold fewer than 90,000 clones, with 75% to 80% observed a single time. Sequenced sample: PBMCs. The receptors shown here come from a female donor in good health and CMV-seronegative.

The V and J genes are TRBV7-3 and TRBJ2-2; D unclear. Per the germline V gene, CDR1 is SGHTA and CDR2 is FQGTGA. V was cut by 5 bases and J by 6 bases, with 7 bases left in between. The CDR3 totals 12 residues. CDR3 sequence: CASSPQSGELFF. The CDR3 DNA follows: TGTGCCAGCAGCCCTCAGTCCGGGGAGCTGTTTTTT.

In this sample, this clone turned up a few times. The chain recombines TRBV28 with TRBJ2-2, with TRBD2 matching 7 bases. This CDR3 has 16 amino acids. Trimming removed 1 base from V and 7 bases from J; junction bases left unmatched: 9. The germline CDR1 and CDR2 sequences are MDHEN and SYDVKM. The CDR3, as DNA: TGTGCCAGCAGTTTATTTGGTGGGAGGGCCGGCGGGGAGCTGTTTTTT. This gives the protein CASSLFGGRAGGELFF.

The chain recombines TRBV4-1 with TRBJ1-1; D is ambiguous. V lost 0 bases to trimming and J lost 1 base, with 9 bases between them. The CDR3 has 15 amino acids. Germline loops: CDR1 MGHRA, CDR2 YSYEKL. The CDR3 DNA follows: TGCGCCAGCAGCCAAGAGGGCAGCACGAACACTGAAGCTTTCTTT. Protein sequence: CASSQEGSTNTEAFF.

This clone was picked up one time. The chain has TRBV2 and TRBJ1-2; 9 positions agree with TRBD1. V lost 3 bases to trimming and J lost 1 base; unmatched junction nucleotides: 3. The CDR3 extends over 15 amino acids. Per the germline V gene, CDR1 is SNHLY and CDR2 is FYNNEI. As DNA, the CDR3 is TGTGCCAGCAGTGATGCGGGACAGGGTAACTATGGCTACACCTTC. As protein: CASSDAGQGNYGYTF.

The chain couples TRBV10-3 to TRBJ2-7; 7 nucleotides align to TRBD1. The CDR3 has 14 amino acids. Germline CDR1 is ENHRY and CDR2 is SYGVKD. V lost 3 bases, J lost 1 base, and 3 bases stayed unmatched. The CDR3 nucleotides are TGTGCCATCAGTGATCAACAGGGGTCCTACGAGCAGTACTTC. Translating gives CAISDQQGSYEQYF.

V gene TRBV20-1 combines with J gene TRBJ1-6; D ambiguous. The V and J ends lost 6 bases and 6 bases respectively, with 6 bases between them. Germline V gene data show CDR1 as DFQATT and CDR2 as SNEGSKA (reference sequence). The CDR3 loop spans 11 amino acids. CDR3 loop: CSATANSPLHF. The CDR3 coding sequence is TGCAGTGCCACAGCTAATTCACCCCTCCACTTT.

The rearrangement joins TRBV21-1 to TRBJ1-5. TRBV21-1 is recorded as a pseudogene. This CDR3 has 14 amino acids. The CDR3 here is CARYGRGGNQPQHF. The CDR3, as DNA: TGTGCCAGATACGGGAGAGGGGGCAATCAGCCCCAGCATTTT.

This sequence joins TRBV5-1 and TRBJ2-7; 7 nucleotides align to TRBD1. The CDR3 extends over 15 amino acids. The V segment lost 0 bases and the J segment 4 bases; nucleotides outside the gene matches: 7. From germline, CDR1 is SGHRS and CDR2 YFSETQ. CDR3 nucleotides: TGCGCCAGCAGCTTGGGGACAGGTTGGGAGTACGAGCAGTACTTC. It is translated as CASSLGTGWEYEQYF.

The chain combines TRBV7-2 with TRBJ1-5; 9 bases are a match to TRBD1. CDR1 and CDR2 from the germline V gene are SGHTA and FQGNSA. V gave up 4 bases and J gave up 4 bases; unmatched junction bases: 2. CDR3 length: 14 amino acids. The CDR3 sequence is CASSYDRGNQPQHF. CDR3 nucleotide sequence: TGTGCCAGCAGCTACGACAGGGGGAATCAGCCCCAGCATTTT.

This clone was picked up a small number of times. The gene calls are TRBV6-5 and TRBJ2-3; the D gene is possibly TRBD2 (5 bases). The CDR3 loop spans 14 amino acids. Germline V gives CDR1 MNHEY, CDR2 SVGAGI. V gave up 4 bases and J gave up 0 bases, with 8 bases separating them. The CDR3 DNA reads TGTGCCAGCAGTTTTGGACTTAGCACAGATACGCAGTATTTT. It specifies CASSFGLSTDTQYF.

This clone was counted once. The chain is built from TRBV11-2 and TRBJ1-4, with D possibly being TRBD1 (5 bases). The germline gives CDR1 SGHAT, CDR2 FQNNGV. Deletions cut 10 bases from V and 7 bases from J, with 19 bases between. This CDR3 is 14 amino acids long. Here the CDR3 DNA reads TGTGCCATTTCGTCTGACTCTAGGGGTGAAAAACTGTTTTTT. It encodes CAISSDSRGEKLFF.

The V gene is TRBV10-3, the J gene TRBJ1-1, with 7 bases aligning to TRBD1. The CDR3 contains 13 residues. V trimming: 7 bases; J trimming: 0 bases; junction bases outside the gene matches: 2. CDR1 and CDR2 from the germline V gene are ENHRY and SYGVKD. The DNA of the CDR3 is TGTGCCATCAAAGGGACAGTGAACACTGAAGCTTTCTTT. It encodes CAIKGTVNTEAFF.

Here the CDR3 DNA reads TGCGCCAGCAGGGTGCAGGGGGCTGGCGAGCAGTACTTC. Amino acids: CASRVQGAGEQYF. V usage is TRBV5-1 and J usage is TRBJ2-7; 8 positions match TRBD1. The J segment lost 6 bases and the V segment lost 5 bases, leaving 7 bases of the junction unmatched. The CDR3 is 13 residues long. From germline, CDR1 is SGHRS and CDR2 YFSETQ.

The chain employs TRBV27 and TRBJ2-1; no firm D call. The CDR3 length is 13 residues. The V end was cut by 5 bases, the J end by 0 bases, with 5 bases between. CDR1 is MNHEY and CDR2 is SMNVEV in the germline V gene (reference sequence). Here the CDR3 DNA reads TGTGCCAGCAGTACAGTCTCCTACAATGAGCAGTTCTTC. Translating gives CASSTVSYNEQFF.

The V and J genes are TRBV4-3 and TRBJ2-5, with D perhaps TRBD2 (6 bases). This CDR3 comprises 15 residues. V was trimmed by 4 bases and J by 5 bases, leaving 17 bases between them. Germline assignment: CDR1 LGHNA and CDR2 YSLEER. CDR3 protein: CASSLGPSGSETQYF. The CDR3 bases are TGCGCCAGCAGCCTCGGACCCTCCGGGAGTGAGACCCAGTACTTC.

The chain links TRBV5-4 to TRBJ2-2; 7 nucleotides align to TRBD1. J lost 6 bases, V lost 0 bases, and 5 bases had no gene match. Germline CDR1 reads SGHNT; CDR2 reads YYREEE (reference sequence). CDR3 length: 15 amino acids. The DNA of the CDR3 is TGTGCCAGCAGCTTGGCCGGCCAGGGGGCCGGGGAGCTGTTTTTT. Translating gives CASSLAGQGAGELFF.

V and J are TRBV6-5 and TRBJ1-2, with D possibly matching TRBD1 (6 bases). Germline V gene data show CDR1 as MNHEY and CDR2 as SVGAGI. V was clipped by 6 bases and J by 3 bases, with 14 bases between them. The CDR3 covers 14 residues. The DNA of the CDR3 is TGTGCCAGCAGGAAGCGGGGGCCCTACTATGGCTACACCTTC. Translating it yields CASRKRGPYYGYTF.

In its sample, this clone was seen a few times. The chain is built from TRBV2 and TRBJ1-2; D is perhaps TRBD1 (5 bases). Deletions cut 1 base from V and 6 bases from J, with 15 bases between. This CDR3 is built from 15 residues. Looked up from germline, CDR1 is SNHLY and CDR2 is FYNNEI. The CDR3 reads CASSEETGEGNGYTF. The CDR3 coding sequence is TGTGCCAGCAGTGAAGAAACAGGAGAAGGTAATGGCTACACCTTC. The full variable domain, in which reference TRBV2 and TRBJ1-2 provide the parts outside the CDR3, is EPEVTQTPSHQVTQMGQEVILRCVPISNHLYFYWYRQILGQKVEFLVSFYNNEISEKSEIFDDQFSVERPDGSNFTLKIRSTKLEDSAMYFCASSEETGEGNGYTFGSGTRLTVV.

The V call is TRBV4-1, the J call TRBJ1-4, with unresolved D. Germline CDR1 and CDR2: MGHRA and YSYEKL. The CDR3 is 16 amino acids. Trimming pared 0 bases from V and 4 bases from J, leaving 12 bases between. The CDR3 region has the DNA TGCGCCAGCAGCCAAGAAGCGGAGGTCCTTAATGAAAAACTGTTTTTT. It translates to CASSQEAEVLNEKLFF.

The chain's CDR3 is CASSARVYNEQFF. The CDR3 DNA sequence: TGTGCCAGCAGCGCCCGGGTCTACAATGAGCAGTTCTTC. The chain couples TRBV14 to TRBJ2-1; D gene unclear. Germline assignment: CDR1 SGHDN and CDR2 FVKESK. V was pared by 5 bases and J by 3 bases, with 8 bases between. The CDR3 loop spans 13 amino acids.

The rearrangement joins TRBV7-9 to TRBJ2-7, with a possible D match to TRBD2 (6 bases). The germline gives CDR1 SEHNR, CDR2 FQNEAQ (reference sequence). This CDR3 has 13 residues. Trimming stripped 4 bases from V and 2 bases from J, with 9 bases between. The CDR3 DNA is TGTGCCAGCAGCTCCGCGGGGACCTACGAGCAGTACTTC. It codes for CASSSAGTYEQYF.

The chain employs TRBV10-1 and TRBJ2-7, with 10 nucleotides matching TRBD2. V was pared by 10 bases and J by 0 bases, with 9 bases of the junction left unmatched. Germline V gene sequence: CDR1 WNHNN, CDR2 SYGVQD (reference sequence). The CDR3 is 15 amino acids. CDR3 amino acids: CATSEREGSSYEQYF. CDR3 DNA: TGCGCCACCTCTGAGCGGGAGGGTAGCTCCTACGAGCAGTACTTC.

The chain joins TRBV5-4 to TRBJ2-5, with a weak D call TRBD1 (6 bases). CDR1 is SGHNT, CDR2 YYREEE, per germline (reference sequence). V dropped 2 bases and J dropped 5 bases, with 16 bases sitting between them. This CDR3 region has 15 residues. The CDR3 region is CASSFLGGGWETQYF. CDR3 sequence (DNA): TGTGCCAGCAGCTTCCTTGGGGGCGGGTGGGAGACCCAGTACTTC.